This T cell receptor (beta chain) was documented in a study of T cell clonality in common variable immunodeficiency. On this clone: The read ends 3 residues shy of where the CDR3 ends; the end is completed using the germline J gene.

TCRdb's table, derived via immunoSEQ multiplex PCR, lists solely in-frame clones and lacks some. The sample shows approximately 30,000 clones, none of them appearing just once. With V trimmed by 3 bases and J by 5 bases, 14 bases remained unmatched. The V gene's germline CDR1 is SGHRS and CDR2 YFSETQ. The CDR3 spans 17 residues. The chain recombines TRBV5-1 with TRBJ2-7; 10 positions agree with TRBD1. This TCR was recovered from a person aged 18 to 70 in good health. The specimen sequenced was peripheral blood mononuclear cells. The part of the CDR3 DNA that was read is TGCGCCAGCAGCTCCTCCCCCGGGGGACAGGGGCTCCACGAG. Its protein product is CASSSSPGGQGLHE. In full, the CDR3 reads CASSSSPGGQGLHEQYF.